The clone carrying this T cell receptor (beta chain) was counted at least ten times. The record originates from a study of T cells after yellow fever vaccination. Whole-study findings and limits: Detection of almost all vaccine-responding clonotypes in sorted memory subsets failed on day 0. Abundant clonotypes (contaminants from the bulk population) could be present in FACS-sorted repertoires. Post-booster repertoires again held most primary-vaccination clones (about 95% CD4, about 88% CD8).

The CDR3 contains 15 residues. The germline CDR1 and CDR2 sequences are SGHRS and YFSETQ. Trimming left V 0 bases short and J 4 bases short, with 11 bases between. They built TCR cDNA with 5'RACE template switching, a step that put in a universal primer site and UMIs. TCRdb re-called the 5' RACE reads with MiXCR, one entry per CDR3 protein. This table holds 11,000 to 15,000 distinct CDR3 sequences, more than 7% found once. This chain joins TRBV5-1 and TRBJ1-5, with TRBD1 as a possible D gene (6 bases). This TCR was recovered from a man younger than 35 who received the YFV17D yellow fever vaccine. This specimen consisted of PBMCs, either bulk or a sorted T-cell subset (CD4+, CD8+, memory, or dextramer-sorted; not recorded which), obtained on the day of the yellow fever booster vaccination. CDR3 in amino acids: CASSLVPGVNQPQHF. The CDR3 bases are TGCGCCAGCAGCTTGGTGCCAGGGGTAAATCAGCCCCAGCATTTT.